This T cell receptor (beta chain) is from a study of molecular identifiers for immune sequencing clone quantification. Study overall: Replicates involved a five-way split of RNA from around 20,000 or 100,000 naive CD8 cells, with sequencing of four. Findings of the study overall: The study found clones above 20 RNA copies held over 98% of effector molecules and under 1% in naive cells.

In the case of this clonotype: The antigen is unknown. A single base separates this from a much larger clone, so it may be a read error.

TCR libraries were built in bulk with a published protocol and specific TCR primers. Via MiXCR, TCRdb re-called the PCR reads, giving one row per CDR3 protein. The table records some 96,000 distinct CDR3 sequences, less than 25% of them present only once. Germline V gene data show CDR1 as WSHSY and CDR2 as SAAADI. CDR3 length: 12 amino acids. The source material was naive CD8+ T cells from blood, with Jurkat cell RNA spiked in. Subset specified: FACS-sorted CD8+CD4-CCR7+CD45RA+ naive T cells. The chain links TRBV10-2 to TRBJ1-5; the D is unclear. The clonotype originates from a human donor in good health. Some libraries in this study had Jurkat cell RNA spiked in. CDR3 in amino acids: CVSSAGNQPQHF. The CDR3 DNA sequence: TGCGTCAGCAGTGCTGGCAATCAGCCCCAGCATTTT.